One sample yielded the 23 T cell receptor beta chains listed below, sequenced in a study of cytomegalovirus exposure and HLA in healthy donors (dated by TCRdb to 2016 to 2017). Libraries were constructed by the immunoSEQ multiplex PCR assay. The multiplex PCR relied on a mix of 60 forward primers for TCR Vbeta segments and 13 reverse primers for TCR Jbeta segments. Drawn from immuneACCESS, this table holds only the in-frame rearrangements with V and J called that TCRdb kept. Clones are partly lost; checked studies trace under half to an unresolved V gene and leave the rest unexplained. This sample gives over 85,000 clones in total; about four fifths of them show up just once. 3% to 4% of the sample is taken by the ten largest. The sample comprised PBMCs. Receptors originate from a female donor in good health and CMV-seropositive.

This chain connects TRBV29-1 to TRBJ1-1; 10 bases map to TRBD1. Germline values: CDR1 SQVTM, CDR2 ANQGSEA. Germline trimming cut 4 bases from V and 4 bases from J; bases unmatched to any gene: 9. The CDR3 sequence is 15 residues long. CDR3 nucleotides: TGCAGCGTTGGTGGGACAGGGGTCGAAGGCACTGAAGCTTTCTTT. It codes for CSVGGTGVEGTEAFF.

This clone was seen once. The V gene is TRBV5-1, the J gene TRBJ2-5, with D tentatively TRBD1 (6 bases). This CDR3 is 13 amino acids long. CDR1 SGHRS and CDR2 YFSETQ come from the germline V gene. Trimming left V 1 base short and J 5 bases short, with 9 bases between. CDR3 DNA: TGCGCCAGCAGCTTGACAGGGTCCGAGACCCAGTACTTC. Translation gives CASSLTGSETQYF.

This clone was picked up a small number of times. J is TRBJ1-3 and V is TRBV28, with D hard to call. This CDR3 region has 14 residues. V lost 7 bases to trimming and J lost 0 bases, with 10 bases between them. Germline CDR1 reads MDHEN; CDR2 reads SYDVKM. In nucleotides, the CDR3 is TGTGCCAGCATATCGGGAGGCTCTGGAAACACCATATATTTT. It encodes CASISGGSGNTIYF. The full variable domain, rest sourced from reference TRBV28 and TRBJ1-3, is DVKVTQSSRYLVKRTGEKVFLECVQDMDHENMFWYRQDPGLGLRLIYFSYDVKMKEKGDIPEGYSVSREKKERFSLILESASTNQTSMYLCASISGGSGNTIYFGEGSWLTVV.

CDR3 sequence (DNA): TGTGCCAGCAGCCCGAGGATAGGGGGCATAAGGGATGGCTACACCTTC. Translated: CASSPRIGGIRDGYTF. The V call is TRBV9, the J call TRBJ1-2, with TRBD1 matching over 7 bases. V was pared by 4 bases and J by 6 bases, with 15 bases of the junction left unmatched. The length of the CDR3 is 16 residues. Germline loops: CDR1 SGDLS, CDR2 YYNGEE.

The rearrangement uses TRBV28 and TRBJ1-1; 10 bases line up with TRBD1. Unmatched junction bases numbered 15, after V lost 10 bases and J lost 10 bases. CDR3 length equals 14 residues. Per the germline V gene, CDR1 is MDHEN and CDR2 is SYDVKM. CDR3 DNA: TGTGCCACCGACACGACAGGGGGCAACGTCGGAGCTTTCTTT. Amino acid sequence: CATDTTGGNVGAFF. The entire variable domain, with the rest obtained from reference TRBV28 and TRBJ1-1, is as follows: DVKVTQSSRYLVKRTGEKVFLECVQDMDHENMFWYRQDPGLGLRLIYFSYDVKMKEKGDIPEGYSVSREKKERFSLILESASTNQTSMYLCATDTTGGNVGAFFGQGTRLTVV.

The chain carries TRBV13 and TRBJ1-1; 7 nucleotides agree with TRBD1. In germline, CDR1 is PRHDT, CDR2 FYEKMQ (reference sequence). The J segment lost 1 base and the V segment lost 5 bases, leaving 7 bases of the junction unmatched. The length of the CDR3 is 15 residues. The CDR3 is CASSRPGQSNTEAFF. The CDR3 region has the DNA TGTGCCAGCAGCCGACCGGGACAGTCGAACACTGAAGCTTTCTTT.

This clone was picked up one time. The CDR3 DNA follows: TGTGCCAGCAGTGAAGCTCGGGAGGTAGAGACCCAGTACTTC. Protein: CASSEAREVETQYF. This chain links TRBV6-1 with TRBJ2-5; 7 bases are shared with TRBD2. There are 14 residues in the CDR3. The germline CDR1 and CDR2 sequences are MNHNS and SASEGT. V was clipped by 0 bases and J by 4 bases; unmatched bases: 2.

There are a few counts of this clone. The V and J genes are TRBV6-5 and TRBJ1-2; 10 bases match TRBD1. Germline V gene lookup returns CDR1 MNHEY and CDR2 SVGAGI. The CDR3 has 15 amino acids. V lost 8 bases, J lost 2 bases, and 8 bases stayed unmatched. CDR3 coding DNA: TGTGCCAGCGGACAGGGGGGGGCCCGAAACTATGGCTACACCTTC. Translation gives CASGQGGARNYGYTF.

CDR3: CSVSPPREDGGSLISYEQYF. The CDR3 nucleotides are TGCAGCGTTTCCCCCCCCAGAGAAGATGGCGGGAGCCTCATCTCCTACGAGCAGTACTTC. The chain combines TRBV29-1 with TRBJ2-7; 7 bases are shared with TRBD2. The CDR3 is made up of 20 amino acids. V lost 5 bases, J lost 0 bases, and 25 bases stayed unmatched. In germline, CDR1 is SQVTM, CDR2 ANQGSEA.

The genes are TRBV27 and TRBJ1-6; the D gene is possibly TRBD1 (5 bases). Between the trimmed V and J ends, which lost 2 bases and 9 bases, there was a span of 8 bases. CDR3 length: 13 amino acids. Germline CDR1 MNHEY, CDR2 SMNVEV (reference sequence). The CDR3 nucleotides read TGTGCCAGCAGTTTACAGGGAACTTCACCCCTCCACTTT. Protein sequence: CASSLQGTSPLHF.

This chain links TRBV6-1 with TRBJ1-4; TRBD1 aligns across 9 bases. Germline lookup yields CDR1 MNHNS and CDR2 SASEGT. After removal of 4 bases from V and 8 bases from J, the junction contained 8 bases not matched to a gene. This CDR3 region has 15 residues. The CDR3 DNA sequence: TGTGCCAGCAGTGGCACAGGGGGCTCAGGGGAAAAACTGTTTTTT. The encoded protein is CASSGTGGSGEKLFF.

The rearrangement links TRBV6-5 to TRBJ1-2, with D unresolved. V was pared by 6 bases and J by 2 bases, with 10 bases between. This CDR3 comprises 13 residues. Germline V lookup: CDR1 MNHEY, CDR2 SVGAGI. CDR3 sequence reads: CASSPSPNYGYTF. For the CDR3, the DNA is TGTGCCAGCAGCCCCTCCCCGAACTATGGCTACACCTTC.

V gene TRBV10-3 combines with J gene TRBJ2-5; possibly TRBD1 for D (6 bases). Trimming pared 3 bases from V and 3 bases from J, leaving 11 bases between. The CDR3 consists of 14 residues. Germline loops: CDR1 ENHRY, CDR2 SYGVKD. CDR3 DNA: TGTGCCATCAGTGATGACAGGTCCGAAGAGACCCAGTACTTC. This gives the protein CAISDDRSEETQYF.

The chain combines TRBV7-6 with TRBJ1-2, with D possibly matching TRBD1 (5 bases). The CDR3 extends over 15 amino acids. Germline-derived CDR1 and CDR2 are SGHVS and FNYEAQ. With 2 bases removed from V and 7 bases from J, the gap between germline ends came to 17 bases. The CDR3 DNA is TGTGCCAGCAGCTTATCCGCAGGAAGGGGAAGTGGCTACACCTTC. Protein: CASSLSAGRGSGYTF.

This rearrangement joins TRBV28 to TRBJ2-1, with a weak D call TRBD2 (6 bases). Trimming removed 1 base from V and 0 bases from J, with 10 bases in between. Germline V lookup: CDR1 MDHEN, CDR2 SYDVKM. This CDR3 has 16 amino acids. This chain's CDR3 is CASSLLAGSSYNEQFF. CDR3 nucleotides: TGTGCCAGCAGTTTATTGGCGGGAAGCTCCTACAATGAGCAGTTCTTC.

V gene TRBV19 combines with J gene TRBJ2-7; 9 nucleotides align to TRBD1. The CDR3 extends over 14 amino acids. Germline assignment: CDR1 LNHDA and CDR2 SQIVND (reference sequence). The ends lost 5 bases at V and 6 bases at J; junction bases unmatched: 8. The CDR3: CASSDYRGRGEQYF. CDR3 nucleotides: TGTGCCAGTAGTGATTACAGGGGGCGCGGCGAGCAGTACTTC.

This chain joins TRBV5-1 and TRBJ1-1; 8 bases fit TRBD1. V shed 0 bases, J shed 7 bases, and the junction held 5 bases outside the gene matches. Germline V gives CDR1 SGHRS, CDR2 YFSETQ. The CDR3 sequence is 14 residues long. CDR3 sequence (DNA): TGCGCCAGCAGCTTGGCCGGGGGACAGGTTGAAGCTTTCTTT. It is translated as CASSLAGGQVEAFF.

The chain combines TRBV28 with TRBJ1-5; D is unresolved. The V gene's germline CDR1 is MDHEN and CDR2 SYDVKM. The CDR3 extends over 14 amino acids. Trimming cost V 6 bases and J 0 bases, with 9 bases left between them. The CDR3 reads CASRRDNSNQPQHF. The CDR3 region has the DNA TGTGCCAGCAGACGAGACAATAGCAATCAGCCCCAGCATTTT.

The V and J genes are TRBV30 and TRBJ1-6; the match to TRBD1 covers 7 bases. The germline CDR1 and CDR2 sequences are GTSNPN and SVGIG (reference sequence). V lost 8 bases and J lost 9; bases outside the gene matches: 13. This CDR3 has 14 residues. In DNA form, the CDR3 reads TGTGCCCAGAACTCCGGGACAGACCTTTCACCCCTCCACTTT. Its protein is CAQNSGTDLSPLHF.

The chain has TRBV5-4 and TRBJ2-5; 7 positions match TRBD1. This CDR3 contains 17 residues. Trimming removed 0 bases from V and 2 bases from J; junction bases left unmatched: 10. The germline V gene encodes CDR1 SGHNT and CDR2 YYREEE (reference sequence). The CDR3 is CASSLGNRGVGQETQYF. The CDR3, as DNA: TGTGCCAGCAGCTTGGGCAACAGGGGAGTAGGGCAAGAGACCCAGTACTTC.

The gene calls are TRBV7-9 and TRBJ2-1; 8 bases are shared with TRBD1. This CDR3 is built from 15 residues. Unmatched junction bases numbered 8, after V lost 5 bases and J lost 5 bases. The V gene's germline CDR1 is SEHNR and CDR2 FQNEAQ (reference sequence). The CDR3 spells CASSQPGQVNNEQFF. The CDR3, as DNA: TGTGCCAGCAGCCAGCCGGGACAGGTAAACAATGAGCAGTTCTTC.

CDR3 nucleotides: TGTGCCAGCAGCTTAGGTCTCAGGGAGACCCAGTACTTC. It specifies CASSLGLRETQYF. The chain joins TRBV7-2 to TRBJ2-5, with D unclear. CDR3 size: 13 residues. CDR1 is SGHTA, CDR2 FQGNSA, per germline. The V end lost 1 base, the J end lost 5 bases, and 8 bases lay between the germline ends.

In regard to this clone: Within the sample, other DNA sequences also encode this same CDR3. Here the CDR3 DNA reads TGTGCCAGCAGCCCCTCTCCAGATACGCAGTATTTT. This sequence encodes CASSPSPDTQYF. The chain links TRBV11-2 to TRBJ2-3; D remains unclear. V was pared by 5 bases and J by 4 bases, with 7 bases between. In germline, CDR1 is SGHAT, CDR2 FQNNGV. The CDR3 spans 12 residues. Variable domain in full (rest from reference TRBV11-2 and TRBJ2-3): EAGVAQSPRYKIIEKRQSVAFWCNPISGHATLYWYQQILGQGPKLLIQFQNNGVVDDSQLPKDRFSAERLKGVDSTLKIQPAKLEDSAVYLCASSPSPDTQYFGPGTRLTVL.